The 15 T cell receptor beta chains given below trace back to one sample, sequenced in a study of blood T cells in healthy people across ages. The second PCR ran about 6 to 12 cycles with a sample-barcoded 5' primer and J-beta primers. Each CDR3 protein gets one entry after TCRdb re-called the 5' RACE reads with MiXCR. This table holds approximately 2,000,000 distinct CDR3 sequences, 39% found once. Specimen: blood. The receptors were sampled from a human donor in good health.

This clonotype was observed a single time. This chain links TRBV25-1 with TRBJ2-5; D gene uncertain. Looked up from germline, CDR1 is MGHDK and CDR2 is SYGVNS. The V end was cut by 1 base, the J end by 4 bases, with 13 bases between. CDR3 size: 15 residues. The CDR3 sequence: CASSEFFIEGETQYF. CDR3 nucleotide sequence: TGTGCCAGCAGTGAATTTTTCATCGAAGGAGAGACCCAGTACTTC.

This clonotype was seen more than once but under ten times. This sequence joins TRBV29-1 and TRBJ1-2, with 11 bases lining up with TRBD1. The V segment lost 4 bases and the J segment 11 bases; nucleotides outside the gene matches: 3. In germline, CDR1 is SQVTM, CDR2 ANQGSEA. This CDR3 has 11 residues. This CDR3 reads CSVAGQGEYTF. In DNA, the CDR3 is TGCAGCGTTGCGGGACAGGGGGAGTACACCTTC.

This clonotype was picked up a small number of times. The rearrangement joins TRBV6-1 to TRBJ2-7, with TRBD1 identical over 8 bases. This CDR3 has 14 residues. The V segment lost 6 bases and the J segment 3 bases; nucleotides outside the gene matches: 7. In germline, CDR1 is MNHNS, CDR2 SASEGT. CDR3 sequence: CASRIQGEVYEQYF. CDR3 DNA sequence: TGTGCCAGCAGGATACAGGGGGAGGTCTACGAGCAGTACTTC.

The chain's CDR3 is CASSPRIGTEAFF. The CDR3 DNA sequence: TGTGCCAGCAGCCCCAGGATCGGGACTGAAGCTTTCTTT. The J gene is TRBJ1-1, the V gene TRBV7-9; D is ambiguous. V lost 5 bases to trimming and J lost 5 bases, with 12 bases between them. From germline, CDR1 is SEHNR and CDR2 FQNEAQ (reference sequence). This CDR3 spans 13 amino acids.

The chain couples TRBV29-1 to TRBJ1-2; D is possibly TRBD1 (6 bases). Germline-derived CDR1 and CDR2 are SQVTM and ANQGSEA. CDR3 length: 15 amino acids. V lost 4 bases and J 2 bases, leaving 17 bases between the germline ends. CDR3: CSVAEAPTGNYGYTF. The CDR3 bases are TGCAGCGTTGCAGAGGCACCGACAGGAAACTATGGCTACACCTTC.

The chain uses TRBV6-5 and TRBJ1-3; no reliable D call. Trimming cost V 5 bases and J 1 base, with 15 bases left between them. The CDR3 sequence is 16 residues long. Looked up from germline, CDR1 is MNHEY and CDR2 is SVGAGI. CDR3 in DNA: TGTGCCAGCAGTCGGGAGTCGAGGGCTTCTGGAAACACCATATATTTT. Translated: CASSRESRASGNTIYF.

The chain recombines TRBV5-1 with TRBJ1-1; D is unclear. This CDR3 is 15 amino acids long. V gave up 3 bases and J gave up 0 bases, with 12 bases separating them. The germline CDR1 and CDR2 sequences are SGHRS and YFSETQ. CDR3 protein: CASSWSGRLNTEAFF. CDR3 nucleotide sequence: TGCGCCAGCAGCTGGTCCGGGAGATTGAACACTGAAGCTTTCTTT.

The V and J genes are TRBV4-1 and TRBJ2-3, with D perhaps TRBD1 (6 bases). The V gene's germline CDR1 is MGHRA and CDR2 YSYEKL. This CDR3 contains 16 residues. V lost 1 base and J 2 bases, leaving 13 bases between the germline ends. Written as DNA, the CDR3 is TGCGCCAGCAGCCAAGTTTCCGAGGGGGTCACAGATACGCAGTATTTT. As protein: CASSQVSEGVTDTQYF.

This chain connects TRBV6-1 to TRBJ1-5; 11 nucleotides agree with TRBD1. With 4 bases clipped from V and 2 bases from J, the junction kept 7 bases outside the gene matches. The germline V gene has CDR1 MNHNS and CDR2 SASEGT. The CDR3 has 17 amino acids. The CDR3 loop is CASSVGTGGGGNQPQHF. The CDR3 bases are TGTGCCAGCAGTGTAGGGACAGGGGGTGGCGGCAATCAGCCCCAGCATTTT.

A few counts support this clonotype. V is TRBV5-4 and J is TRBJ1-2; 10 bases map to TRBD1. Germline V gene lookup returns CDR1 SGHNT and CDR2 YYREEE (reference sequence). V lost 4 bases and J lost 8; bases outside the gene matches: 8. The CDR3 length is 14 residues. The CDR3 is CASSPGTGERGYTF. The CDR3 bases are TGTGCCAGCAGCCCAGGGACAGGGGAGAGGGGCTACACCTTC.

This clonotype was found once. This rearrangement joins TRBV20-1 to TRBJ2-7, with 12 bases fitting TRBD2. CDR3 length: 15 amino acids. Looked up from germline, CDR1 is DFQATT and CDR2 is SNEGSKA (reference sequence). J lost 5 bases, V lost 0 bases, and 5 bases had no gene match. The CDR3 protein is CSARDSRTSGDEQYF. Written as DNA, the CDR3 is TGCAGTGCTAGAGATTCTCGGACTAGCGGGGACGAGCAGTACTTC.

The rearrangement uses TRBV12-3 or TRBV12-4 and TRBJ2-3; D remains ambiguous. V was pared by 4 bases and J by 1 base, with 12 bases between. The CDR3 length is 15 residues. The chain's CDR3 is CASSSPGEGTDTQYF. In DNA, the CDR3 is TGTGCCAGCAGTTCGCCTGGGGAAGGCACAGATACGCAGTATTTT.

This clonotype was detected only once. The chain recombines TRBV11-2 with TRBJ1-2; D possibly corresponds to TRBD1 (6 bases). The CDR3 length is 13 residues. V dropped 5 bases and J dropped 5 bases, with 12 bases sitting between them. Germline CDR1 SGHAT, CDR2 FQNNGV. This CDR3 reads CASSKSGEYGYTF. CDR3 coding DNA: TGTGCCAGCAGCAAATCAGGGGAATATGGCTACACCTTC.

This clonotype showed up many times. The chain is built from TRBV24-1 and TRBJ2-3; the D gene is possibly TRBD1 (6 bases). Trimming removed 5 bases at V and 10 bases at J, with 12 bases between. This CDR3 spans 12 amino acids. The germline V gene encodes CDR1 KGHDR and CDR2 SFDVKD. The CDR3 sequence is CATSGDTPSQYF. The CDR3 DNA reads TGTGCCACCAGTGGGGACACACCATCGCAGTATTTT.

This clonotype has just a few counts. The J gene is TRBJ2-1, the V gene TRBV7-2, with 8 bases that match TRBD2. J lost 4 bases, V lost 5 bases, and 7 bases had no gene match. Germline lookup yields CDR1 SGHTA and CDR2 FQGNSA. The CDR3 consists of 15 residues. The CDR3 region is CASSQTGGRYNEQFF. CDR3 bases: TGTGCCAGCAGCCAGACGGGGGGGCGGTACAATGAGCAGTTCTTC.